The clone carrying this T cell receptor (beta chain) was detected a few times. Primed by a sample-barcoded 5' primer and a J-beta primer mix, a second PCR proceeded for roughly 6 to 12 cycles. Each single sample gave us at least 2.5 million CDR3-containing paired-end reads. TCRdb called the 5' RACE reads again in MiXCR, with one record for every CDR3 protein. The sample records over a million distinct CDR3 sequences, less than 45% being singletons. This sample stems from a study of blood T cells in healthy people across ages. The V end was cut by 3 bases, the J end by 0 bases, with 2 bases between. The germline gives CDR1 MNHNY, CDR2 SVGAGI (reference sequence). The CDR3 totals 12 residues.

The chain recombines TRBV6-6 with TRBJ1-2, with D uncertain. The receptor was derived from a woman aged 18-29 years in good health. The sample consisted of blood. Here the CDR3 reads CASSYANYGYTF. The CDR3 DNA reads TGTGCCAGCAGTTATGCTAACTATGGCTACACCTTC.